This TCR beta chain was documented in a study of human T cells and chemical hapten exposure. On the study more broadly: Patch tests put 0.01% DPC on the upper back, and the results were checked at 6 days. Study-level findings and limits: Expanded TCR sets contained significantly more large CDR3 similarity clusters than controls. Every donor had alopecia, and their immune response may therefore differ from healthy people's.

This sample's time point: patch test 1, 2 weeks after DPC sensitization. The treatment denotes: therapeutic diphenylcyclopropenone sensitization with weekly scalp DPC. Only a few counts were recorded for this clonotype. Its antigen is as yet unknown. The CDR3 consists of 14 residues. V shed 4 bases and J 4 bases; nucleotides not matched to a gene: 5. CDR1 MDHEN and CDR2 SYDVKM come from the germline V gene. In the original analysis: Samples ranged from 23,224 to 690,600 TCRs, with a median of 95,638. MiXCR, applied by TCRdb to the RACE reads, yields one record per CDR3 protein. These V and J calls rely on TCRdb rather than the paper's analysis. The data hold 75,000 to 100,000 distinct CDR3 sequences, with around 12% observed a single time.

The sample in question was whole blood, obtained in connection with sensitization to the hapten diphenylcyclopropenone (DPC). The clonotype comes from a woman aged 40 to 50 with alopecia areata. Some clones in this sample may be carry-over from other donors' samples. The chain joins TRBV28 to TRBJ2-7; 9 bases agree with TRBD2. DNA for the CDR3: TGTGCCAGCAGTTCCCCGGGACTAGCTTACGAGCAGTACTTC. Translating gives CASSSPGLAYEQYF.